The entry below describes one T cell receptor (beta chain). This entry is derived from a study of blood T cell repertoires in COVID-19. Per the germline V gene, CDR1 is LNHDA and CDR2 is SQIVND (reference sequence). This CDR3 is 14 amino acids long. V dropped 1 base and J dropped 2; count of bases not matched to a gene: 1. Sequencing used immunoSEQ multiplex PCR; TCRdb keeps in-frame clones, though not all of them. The sample yields 90,000 to 110,000 clones, roughly 82% seen once. The TCR was taken from an elderly woman with active or convalescent COVID-19. Material: peripheral blood. This chain links TRBV19 with TRBJ1-2; 7 bases line up with TRBD1. The CDR3 DNA is TGTGCCAGTAGTATAGCGACAGGGAACTATGGCTACACCTTC. Its protein product is CASSIATGNYGYTF.